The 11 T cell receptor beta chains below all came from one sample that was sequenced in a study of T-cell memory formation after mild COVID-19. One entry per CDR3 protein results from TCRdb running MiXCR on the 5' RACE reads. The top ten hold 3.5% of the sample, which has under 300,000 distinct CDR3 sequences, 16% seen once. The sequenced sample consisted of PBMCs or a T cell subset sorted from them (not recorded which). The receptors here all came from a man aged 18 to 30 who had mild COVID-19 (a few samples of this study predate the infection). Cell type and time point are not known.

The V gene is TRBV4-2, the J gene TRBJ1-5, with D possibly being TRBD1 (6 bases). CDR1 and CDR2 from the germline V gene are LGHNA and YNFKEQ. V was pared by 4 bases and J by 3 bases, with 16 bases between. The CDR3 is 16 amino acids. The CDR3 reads CASSREGGEDNQPQHF. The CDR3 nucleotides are TGTGCCAGCAGCCGCGAAGGGGGAGAAGACAATCAGCCCCAGCATTTT.

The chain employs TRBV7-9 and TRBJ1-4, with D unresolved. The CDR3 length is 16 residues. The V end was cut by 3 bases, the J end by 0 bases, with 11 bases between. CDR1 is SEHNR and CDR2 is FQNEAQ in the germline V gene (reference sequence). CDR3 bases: TGTGCCAGCAGCTTCGCCAGACTGGCAACTAATGAAAAACTGTTTTTT. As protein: CASSFARLATNEKLFF.

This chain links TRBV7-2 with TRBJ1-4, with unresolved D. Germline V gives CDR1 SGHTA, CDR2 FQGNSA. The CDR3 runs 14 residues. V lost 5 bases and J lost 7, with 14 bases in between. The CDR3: CASSLSGEGEKLFF. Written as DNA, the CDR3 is TGTGCCAGCAGCCTCTCCGGGGAGGGTGAAAAACTGTTTTTT.

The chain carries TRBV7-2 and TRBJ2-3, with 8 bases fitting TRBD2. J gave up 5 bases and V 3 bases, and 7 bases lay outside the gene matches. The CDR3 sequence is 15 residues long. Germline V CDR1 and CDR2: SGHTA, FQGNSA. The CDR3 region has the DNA TGTGCCAGCAGCTTCGGGGGGGCCAAGGTAGATACGCAGTATTTT. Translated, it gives CASSFGGAKVDTQYF.

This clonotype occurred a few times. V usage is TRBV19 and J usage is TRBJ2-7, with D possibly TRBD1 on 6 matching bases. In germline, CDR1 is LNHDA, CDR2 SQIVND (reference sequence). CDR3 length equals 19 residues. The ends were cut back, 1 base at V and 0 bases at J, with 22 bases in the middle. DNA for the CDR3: TGTGCCAGTAGTATAGGGCCCATACGTGCCGGGACACCCTCCTACGAGCAGTACTTC. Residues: CASSIGPIRAGTPSYEQYF. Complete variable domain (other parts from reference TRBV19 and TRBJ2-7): DGGITQSPKYLFRKEGQNVTLSCEQNLNHDAMYWYRQDPGQGLRLIYYSQIVNDFQKGDIAEGYSVSREKKESFPLTVTSAQKNPTAFYLCASSIGPIRAGTPSYEQYFGPGTRLTVT.

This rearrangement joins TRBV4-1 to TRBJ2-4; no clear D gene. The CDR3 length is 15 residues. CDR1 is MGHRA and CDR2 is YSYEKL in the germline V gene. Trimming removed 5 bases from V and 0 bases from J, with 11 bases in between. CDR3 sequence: CASSSPSLAKNIQYF. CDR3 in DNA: TGCGCCAGCAGCTCCCCCAGCCTAGCCAAAAACATTCAGTACTTC.

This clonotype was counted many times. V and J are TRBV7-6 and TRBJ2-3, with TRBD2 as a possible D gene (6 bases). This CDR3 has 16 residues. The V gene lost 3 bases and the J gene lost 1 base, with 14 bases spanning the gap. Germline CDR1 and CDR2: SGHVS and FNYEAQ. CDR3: CASSFGGAGRTDTQYF. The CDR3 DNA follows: TGTGCCAGCAGCTTTGGGGGAGCGGGCCGCACAGATACGCAGTATTTT.

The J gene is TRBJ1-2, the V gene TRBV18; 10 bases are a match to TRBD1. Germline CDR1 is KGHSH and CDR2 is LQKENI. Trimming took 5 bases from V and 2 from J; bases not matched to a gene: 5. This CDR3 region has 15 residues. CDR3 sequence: CASSDDRGPNYGYTF. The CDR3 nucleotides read TGTGCCAGCTCAGACGACAGGGGGCCGAACTATGGCTACACCTTC.

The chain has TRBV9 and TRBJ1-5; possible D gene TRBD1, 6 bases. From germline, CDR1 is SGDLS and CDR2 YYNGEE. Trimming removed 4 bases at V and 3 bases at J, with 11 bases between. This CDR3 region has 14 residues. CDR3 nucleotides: TGTGCCAGCAGCACCAGACAGGACAATCAGCCCCAGCATTTT. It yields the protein CASSTRQDNQPQHF.

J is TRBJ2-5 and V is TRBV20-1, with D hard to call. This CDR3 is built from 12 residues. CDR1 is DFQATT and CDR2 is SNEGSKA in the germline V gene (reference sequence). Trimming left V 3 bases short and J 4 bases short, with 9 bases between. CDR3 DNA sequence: TGCAGTGCTAGTGGCGTCGGAGAGACCCAGTACTTC. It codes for CSASGVGETQYF.

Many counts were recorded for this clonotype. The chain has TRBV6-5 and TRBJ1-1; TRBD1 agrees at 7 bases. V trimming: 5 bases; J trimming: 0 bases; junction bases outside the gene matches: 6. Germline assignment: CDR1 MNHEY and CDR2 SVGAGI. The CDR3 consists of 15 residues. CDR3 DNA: TGTGCCAGCAGTCAAGGGACAGCTATGAACACTGAAGCTTTCTTT. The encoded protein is CASSQGTAMNTEAFF.